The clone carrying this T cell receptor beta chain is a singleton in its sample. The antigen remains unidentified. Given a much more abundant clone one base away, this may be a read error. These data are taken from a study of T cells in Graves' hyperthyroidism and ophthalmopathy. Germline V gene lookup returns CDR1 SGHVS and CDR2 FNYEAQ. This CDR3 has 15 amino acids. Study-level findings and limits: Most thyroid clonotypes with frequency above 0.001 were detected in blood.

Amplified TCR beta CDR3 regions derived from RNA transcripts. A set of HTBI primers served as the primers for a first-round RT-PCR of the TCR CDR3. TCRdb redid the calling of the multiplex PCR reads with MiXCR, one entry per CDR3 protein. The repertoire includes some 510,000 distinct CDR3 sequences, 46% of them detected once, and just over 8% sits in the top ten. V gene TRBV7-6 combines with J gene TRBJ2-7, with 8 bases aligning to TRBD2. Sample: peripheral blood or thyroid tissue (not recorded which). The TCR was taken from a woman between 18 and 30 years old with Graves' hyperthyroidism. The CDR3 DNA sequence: TGTGCCAGCAACTTAGGATCCCGGGAGGGCAACGAGCAGTACTTC. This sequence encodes CASNLGSREGNEQYF.